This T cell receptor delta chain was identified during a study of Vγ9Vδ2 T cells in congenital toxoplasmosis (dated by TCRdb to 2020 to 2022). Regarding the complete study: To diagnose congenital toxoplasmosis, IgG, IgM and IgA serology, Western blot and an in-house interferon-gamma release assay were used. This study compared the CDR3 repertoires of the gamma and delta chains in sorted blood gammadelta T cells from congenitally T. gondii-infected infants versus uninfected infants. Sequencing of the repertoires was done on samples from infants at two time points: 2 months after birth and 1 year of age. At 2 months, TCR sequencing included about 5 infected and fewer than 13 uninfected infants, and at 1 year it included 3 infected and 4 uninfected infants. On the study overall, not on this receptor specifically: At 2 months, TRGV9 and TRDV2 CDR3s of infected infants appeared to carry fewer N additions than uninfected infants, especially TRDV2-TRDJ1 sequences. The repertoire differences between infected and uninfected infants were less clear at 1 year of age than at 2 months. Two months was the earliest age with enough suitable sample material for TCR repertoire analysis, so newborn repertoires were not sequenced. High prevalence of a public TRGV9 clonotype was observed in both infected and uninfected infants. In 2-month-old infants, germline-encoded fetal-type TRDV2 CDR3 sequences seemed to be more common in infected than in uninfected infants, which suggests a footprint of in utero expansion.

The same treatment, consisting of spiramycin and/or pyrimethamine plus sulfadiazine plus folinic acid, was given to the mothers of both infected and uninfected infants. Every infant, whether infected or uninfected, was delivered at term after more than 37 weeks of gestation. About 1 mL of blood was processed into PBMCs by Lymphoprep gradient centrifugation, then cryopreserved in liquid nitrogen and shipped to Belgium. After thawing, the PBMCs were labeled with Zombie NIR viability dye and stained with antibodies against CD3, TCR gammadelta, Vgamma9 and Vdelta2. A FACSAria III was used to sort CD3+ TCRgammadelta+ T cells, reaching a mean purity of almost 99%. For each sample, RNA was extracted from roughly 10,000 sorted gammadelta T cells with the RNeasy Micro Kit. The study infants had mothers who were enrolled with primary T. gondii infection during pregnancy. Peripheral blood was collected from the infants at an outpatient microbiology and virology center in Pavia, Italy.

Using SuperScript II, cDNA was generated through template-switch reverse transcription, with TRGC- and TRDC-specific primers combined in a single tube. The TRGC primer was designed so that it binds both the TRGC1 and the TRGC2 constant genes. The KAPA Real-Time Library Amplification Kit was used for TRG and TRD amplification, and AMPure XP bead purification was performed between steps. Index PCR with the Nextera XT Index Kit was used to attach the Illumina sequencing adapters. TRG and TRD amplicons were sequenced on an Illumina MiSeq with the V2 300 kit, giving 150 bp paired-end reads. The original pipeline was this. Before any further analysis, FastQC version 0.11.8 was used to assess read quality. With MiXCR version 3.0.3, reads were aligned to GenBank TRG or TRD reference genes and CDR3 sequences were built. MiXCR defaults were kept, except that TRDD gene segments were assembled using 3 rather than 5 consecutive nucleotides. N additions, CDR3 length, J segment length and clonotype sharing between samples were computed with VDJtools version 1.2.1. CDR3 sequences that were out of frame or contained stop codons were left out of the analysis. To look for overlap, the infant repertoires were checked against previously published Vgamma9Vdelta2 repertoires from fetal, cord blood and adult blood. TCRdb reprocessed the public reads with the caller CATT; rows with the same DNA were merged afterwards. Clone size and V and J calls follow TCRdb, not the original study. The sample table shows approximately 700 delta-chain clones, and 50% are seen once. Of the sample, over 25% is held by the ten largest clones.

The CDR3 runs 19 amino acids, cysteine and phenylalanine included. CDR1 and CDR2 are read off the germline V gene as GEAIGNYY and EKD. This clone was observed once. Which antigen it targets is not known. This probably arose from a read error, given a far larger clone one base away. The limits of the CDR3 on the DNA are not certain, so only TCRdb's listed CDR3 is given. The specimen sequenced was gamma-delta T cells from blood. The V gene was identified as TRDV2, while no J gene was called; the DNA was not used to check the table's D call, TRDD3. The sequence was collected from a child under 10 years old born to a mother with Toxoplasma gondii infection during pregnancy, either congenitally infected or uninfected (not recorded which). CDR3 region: CACDTVGYGSSWDTRQRFF.